This entry features one T cell receptor beta chain sequence. The antigen remains unidentified. Data came from immunoSEQ multiplex PCR; TCRdb stores just in-frame clones and leaves some out. The sample records about 70,000 clones, more than 70% being singletons. This record comes from a study of OX40 agonist ivuxolimab in advanced cancers. In the study overall: One patient with hepatocellular carcinoma and two with cutaneous melanoma, three in all, had partial responses. Findings and limits, study-wide: Relative to CD4+, CD8+ T cells held more expanded clones on average.

Blood sampling was done at baseline, cycle 4 day 1, and cycle 7 day 1. J lost 8 bases, V lost 2 bases, and 10 bases had no gene match. The CDR3 is made up of 16 amino acids. Per germline, CDR1 MNHEY and CDR2 SMNVEV (reference sequence). The genes are TRBV27 and TRBJ2-1; 9 bases agree with TRBD1. The clonotype originates from an adult with an advanced solid tumor such as melanoma, head and neck, liver or kidney cancer. This material consisted of CD4+ or CD8+ T cells sorted from blood, taken in a trial of the OX40 agonist ivuxolimab. This CDR3 reads CASSLLRGQGLDEQFF. CDR3 nucleotides: TGTGCCAGCAGTTTACTAAGGGGACAGGGTTTGGATGAGCAGTTCTTC.